These 20 T cell receptor beta chains were sequenced from one sample in a study of cytomegalovirus exposure and HLA in healthy donors. Primers for the PCR totalled 60 Vbeta and 13 Jbeta. Generated by immunoSEQ multiplex PCR, the TCRdb table keeps only in-frame clones and is missing some. Of about 200,000 clones in the sample, approximately 85% are singletons; the top ten hold approximately 1.4%. Sequencing used PBMCs. All receptors come from a girl aged 10 to 17 in good health and CMV-seropositive.

V gene TRBV11-2 combines with J gene TRBJ2-3, with TRBD2 as a possible D gene (6 bases). The CDR3 extends over 15 amino acids. The ends were cut back, 5 bases at V and 0 bases at J, with 12 bases in the middle. CDR1 and CDR2 (germline): SGHAT, FQNNGV. In DNA, the CDR3 is TGTGCCAGCAGCCCGACTAGGACTAGCACAGATACGCAGTATTTT. This gives the protein CASSPTRTSTDTQYF. Full variable domain (rest looked up from reference TRBV11-2 and TRBJ2-3): EAGVAQSPRYKIIEKRQSVAFWCNPISGHATLYWYQQILGQGPKLLIQFQNNGVVDDSQLPKDRFSAERLKGVDSTLKIQPAKLEDSAVYLCASSPTRTSTDTQYFGPGTRLTVL.

The V call is TRBV10-1, the J call TRBJ2-3; D is ambiguous. The CDR3 totals 15 residues. Germline V gene lookup returns CDR1 WNHNN and CDR2 SYGVQD (reference sequence). V gave up 3 bases and J gave up 5 bases, with 15 bases separating them. This chain's CDR3 is CASSEEGDLRDTQYF. DNA for the CDR3: TGCGCCAGCAGTGAAGAAGGCGACTTAAGAGATACGCAGTATTTT.

This clone was counted only a few times. The chain is built from TRBV18 and TRBJ2-1, with D perhaps matching TRBD2 (6 bases). V lost 6 bases and J 0 bases, leaving 18 bases between the germline ends. The V gene's germline CDR1 is KGHSH and CDR2 LQKENI. The CDR3 runs to 17 residues. DNA for the CDR3: TGTGCCAGCTCGCGGGGCGGTTACGGAAACTCCTACAATGAGCAGTTCTTC. This sequence encodes CASSRGGYGNSYNEQFF.

The chain employs TRBV6-1 and TRBJ2-2; 9 positions agree with TRBD1. There are 15 residues in the CDR3. Trimming took 4 bases from V and 8 from J; bases not matched to a gene: 8. Germline CDR1 reads MNHNS; CDR2 reads SASEGT. The CDR3 DNA is TGTGCCAGCAGTGTACAGGGGGCGCTAGGAGGGGAGCTGTTTTTT. Translation gives CASSVQGALGGELFF.

This chain links TRBV9 with TRBJ1-3; a weak D match, TRBD1 (5 bases). Per germline, CDR1 SGDLS and CDR2 YYNGEE. V was shortened by 0 bases and J by 2 bases, with 15 bases between the two germline ends. The CDR3 extends over 17 amino acids. Here the CDR3 DNA reads TGTGCCAGCAGCGTAGAATCGGCAGGGCTTACTGGAAACACCATATATTTT. Translation: CASSVESAGLTGNTIYF. Together with reference TRBV9 and TRBJ1-3, the CDR3 gives the full variable domain: DSGVTQTPKHLITATGQRVTLRCSPRSGDLSVYWYQQSLDQGLQFLIQYYNGEERAKGNILERFSAQQFPDLHSELNLSSLELGDSALYFCASSVESAGLTGNTIYFGEGSWLTVV.

This rearrangement joins TRBV5-4 to TRBJ2-3, with 8 bases matching TRBD2. Germline CDR1 reads SGHNT; CDR2 reads YYREEE (reference sequence). The CDR3 consists of 18 residues. V was pared by 0 bases and J by 1 base, with 10 bases of the junction left unmatched. The CDR3, as DNA: TGTGCCAGCAGCTTGGTCGGGGGGGAGGGGGGCGGCACAGATACGCAGTATTTT. It codes for CASSLVGGEGGGTDTQYF.

The V and J genes are TRBV4-3 and TRBJ2-1; 11 positions match TRBD2. The germline gives CDR1 LGHNA, CDR2 YSLEER. V shed 3 bases and J 5 bases; nucleotides not matched to a gene: 9. The CDR3 has 17 residues. The CDR3 region has the DNA TGCGCCAGCAGCCAGAGCATAGCGGGGGGGCCTGACAATGAGCAGTTCTTC. Translated, it gives CASSQSIAGGPDNEQFF.

The chain carries TRBV7-8 and TRBJ2-2, with TRBD2 matching 9 bases. The CDR3 totals 17 residues. Germline loops: CDR1 SGHVS, CDR2 FQNEAQ. After removal of 2 bases from V and 6 bases from J, the junction contained 10 bases not matched to a gene. In DNA, the CDR3 is TGTGCCAGCAGCTTATTAGCGGGGGCCCTCGGGTCCGGGGAGCTGTTTTTT. It specifies CASSLLAGALGSGELFF. The entire variable domain, with the rest obtained from reference TRBV7-8 and TRBJ2-2, is as follows: GAGVSQSPRYKVAKRGQDVALRCDPISGHVSLFWYQQALGQGPEFLTYFQNEAQLDKSGLPSDRFFAERPEGSVSTLKIQRTQQEDSAVYLCASSLLAGALGSGELFFGEGSRLTVL.

This chain connects TRBV27 to TRBJ2-6; D uncertain. The V end lost 2 bases, the J end lost 0 bases, and 8 bases lay between the germline ends. The CDR3 is 16 residues long. Germline values: CDR1 MNHEY, CDR2 SMNVEV (reference sequence). CDR3 sequence (DNA): TGTGCCAGCAGTTTAGTTCCGAGCTCTGGGGCCAACGTCCTGACTTTC. Protein product: CASSLVPSSGANVLTF. Full variable domain (rest looked up from reference TRBV27 and TRBJ2-6): EAQVTQNPRYLITVTGKKLTVTCSQNMNHEYMSWYRQDPGLGLRQIYYSMNVEVTDKGDVPEGYKVSRKEKRNFPLILESPSPNQTSLYFCASSLVPSSGANVLTFGAGSRLTVL.

The V call is TRBV11-2, the J call TRBJ1-4; TRBD1 aligns across 11 bases. The CDR3 covers 14 residues. V dropped 5 bases and J dropped 7; count of bases not matched to a gene: 3. Germline lookup yields CDR1 SGHAT and CDR2 FQNNGV. The CDR3 bases are TGTGCCAGCAGCAGGGACAGGGGGGTTGAAAAACTGTTTTTT. Its protein is CASSRDRGVEKLFF.

V usage is TRBV10-3 and J usage is TRBJ1-1, with 9 bases matching TRBD1. The germline V gene encodes CDR1 ENHRY and CDR2 SYGVKD. After removal of 6 bases from V and 4 bases from J, the junction contained 12 bases not matched to a gene. The CDR3 loop spans 16 amino acids. The CDR3, as DNA: TGTGCCATCAGGGGGAGGACAGGGGTTATCGGCACTGAAGCTTTCTTT. Encoded protein: CAIRGRTGVIGTEAFF.

The sample holds a few counts of this clone. Other DNA variants within this sample encode the same CDR3. The rearrangement uses TRBV5-1 and TRBJ1-1; D gene unclear. CDR3 length equals 13 residues. With 1 base removed from V and 0 bases from J, the gap between germline ends came to 4 bases. Looked up from germline, CDR1 is SGHRS and CDR2 is YFSETQ. The CDR3 sequence is CASSLTVNTEAFF. In DNA form, the CDR3 reads TGCGCCAGCAGCTTGACAGTGAACACTGAAGCTTTCTTT.

The J gene is TRBJ2-3, the V gene TRBV7-7; the D gene is possibly TRBD1 (5 bases). Trimming removed 2 bases from V and 3 bases from J, with 9 bases in between. The CDR3 length is 14 residues. CDR1 is SSHAT and CDR2 is FNYEAQ in the germline V gene (reference sequence). The CDR3 DNA sequence: TGTGCCAGCAGCTTACTTCCAGGGACAGATACGCAGTATTTT. This codes for CASSLLPGTDTQYF.

The chain has TRBV4-3 and TRBJ1-4; D remains unclear. Germline V lookup: CDR1 LGHNA, CDR2 YSLEER. The CDR3 has 17 residues. The ends were cut back, 0 bases at V and 0 bases at J, with 11 bases in the middle. CDR3 sequence reads: CASSQDWNGATNEKLFF. The DNA for the CDR3 is TGCGCCAGCAGCCAAGATTGGAACGGAGCAACTAATGAAAAACTGTTTTTT.

In DNA form, the CDR3 reads TGTGCCAGCAGCTTAGTAGGGCAAGCGGGGGGGCAGTACAATGAGCAGTTCTTC. Translated: CASSLVGQAGGQYNEQFF. The chain joins TRBV11-3 to TRBJ2-1; 10 bases line up with TRBD2. Looked up from germline, CDR1 is SGHNT and CDR2 is YENEEA. This CDR3 spans 18 amino acids. The V and J ends lost 1 base and 4 bases, in that order; junction bases with no gene match: 10. Full variable domain (missing parts from reference TRBV11-3 and TRBJ2-1): EAGVVQSPRYKIIEKKQPVAFWCNPISGHNTLYWYLQNLGQGPELLIRYENEEAVDDSQLPKDRFSAERLKGVDSTLKIQPAELGDSAVYLCASSLVGQAGGQYNEQFFGPGTRLTVL.

This rearrangement joins TRBV21-1 to TRBJ1-6. TRBV21-1 is annotated as a pseudogene. The length of the CDR3 is 15 residues. CDR3 bases: TGTGCCAGCAGCCCCCGAGGGGGGGAGGATTCACCCCTCCACTTT. The encoded protein is CASSPRGGEDSPLHF.

V is TRBV27 and J is TRBJ1-2, with 12 nucleotides matching TRBD1. The trim removed 4 bases at V and 4 bases at J, leaving 4 bases unmatched. Germline values: CDR1 MNHEY, CDR2 SMNVEV (reference sequence). The CDR3 sequence is 15 residues long. CDR3 coding DNA: TGTGCCAGCAGTTCTGGGACAGGGGGCATCTATGGCTACACCTTC. The encoded protein is CASSSGTGGIYGYTF.

The chain has TRBV6-6 and TRBJ1-1; D gene ambiguous. V was pared by 4 bases and J by 2 bases, with 11 bases between. Germline assignment: CDR1 MNHNY and CDR2 SVGAGI (reference sequence). The CDR3 has 14 residues. CDR3 in amino acids: CASSLFAGNTEAFF. CDR3 nucleotide sequence: TGTGCCAGCAGTTTATTCGCGGGTAACACTGAAGCTTTCTTT.

This sequence joins TRBV5-4 and TRBJ2-3; D is undetermined. CDR1 SGHNT and CDR2 YYREEE come from the germline V gene (reference sequence). The V end was cut by 0 bases, the J end by 5 bases, with 4 bases between. The CDR3 runs to 12 residues. The CDR3 coding sequence is TGTGCCAGCAGCTTGGCAGAAGATACGCAGTATTTT. Translating it yields CASSLAEDTQYF. The full variable domain, with the rest looked up from reference TRBV5-4 and TRBJ2-3, is ETGVTQSPTHLIKTRGQQVTLRCSSQSGHNTVSWYQQALGQGPQFIFQYYREEENGRGNFPPRFSGLQFPNYSSELNVNALELDDSALYLCASSLAEDTQYFGPGTRLTVL.

This chain links TRBV7-9 with TRBJ2-5, with D perhaps matching TRBD1 (6 bases). The germline gives CDR1 SEHNR, CDR2 FQNEAQ (reference sequence). V lost 1 base and J lost 5, with 11 bases in between. This CDR3 contains 14 residues. CDR3 nucleotides: TGTGCCAGCAGCTTAGTGGCTGGGGGCGAGACCCAGTACTTC. Its translation is CASSLVAGGETQYF.